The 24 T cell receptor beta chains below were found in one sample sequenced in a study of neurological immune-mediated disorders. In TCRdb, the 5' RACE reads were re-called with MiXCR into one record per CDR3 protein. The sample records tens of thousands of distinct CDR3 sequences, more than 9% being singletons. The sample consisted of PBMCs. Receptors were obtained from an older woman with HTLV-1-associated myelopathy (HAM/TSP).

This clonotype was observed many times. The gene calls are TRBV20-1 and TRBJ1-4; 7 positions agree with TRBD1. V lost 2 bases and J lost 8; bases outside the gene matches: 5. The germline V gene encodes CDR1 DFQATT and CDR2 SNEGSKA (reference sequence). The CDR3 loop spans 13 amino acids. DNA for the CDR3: TGCAGTGCTAGAAGGACAGGAGACGAAAAACTGTTTTTT. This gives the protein CSARRTGDEKLFF.

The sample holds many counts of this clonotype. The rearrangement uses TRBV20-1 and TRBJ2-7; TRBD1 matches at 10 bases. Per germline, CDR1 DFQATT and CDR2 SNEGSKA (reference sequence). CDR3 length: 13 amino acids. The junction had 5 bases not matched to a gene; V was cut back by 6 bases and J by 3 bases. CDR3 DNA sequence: TGCAGTGCCGATCGGACAGGGGGCTACGAGCAGTACTTC. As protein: CSADRTGGYEQYF.

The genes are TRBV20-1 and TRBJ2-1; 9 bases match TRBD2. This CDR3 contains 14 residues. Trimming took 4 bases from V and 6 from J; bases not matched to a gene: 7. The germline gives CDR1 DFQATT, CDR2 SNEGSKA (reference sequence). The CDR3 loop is CSAKGGGAANEQFF. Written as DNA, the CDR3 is TGCAGTGCTAAGGGCGGGGGGGCGGCCAATGAGCAGTTCTTC.

CDR3 residues: CASSPGGADTDTQYF. CDR3 nucleotide sequence: TGTGCCAGCAGTCCCGGGGGGGCCGACACAGATACGCAGTATTTT. This chain uses TRBV4-2 with TRBJ2-3, with 8 bases that match TRBD2. V trimming: 6 bases; J trimming: 2 bases; junction bases outside the gene matches: 7. This CDR3 comprises 15 residues. Per the germline V gene, CDR1 is LGHNA and CDR2 is YNFKEQ.

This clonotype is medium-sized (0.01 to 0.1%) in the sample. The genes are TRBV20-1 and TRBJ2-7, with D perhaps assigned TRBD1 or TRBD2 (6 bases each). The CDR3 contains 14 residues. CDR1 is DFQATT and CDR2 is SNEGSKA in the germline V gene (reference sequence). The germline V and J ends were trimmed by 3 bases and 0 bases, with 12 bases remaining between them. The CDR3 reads CSARDRGRSYEQYF. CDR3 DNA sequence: TGCAGTGCTAGGGATCGGGGGCGCTCCTACGAGCAGTACTTC.

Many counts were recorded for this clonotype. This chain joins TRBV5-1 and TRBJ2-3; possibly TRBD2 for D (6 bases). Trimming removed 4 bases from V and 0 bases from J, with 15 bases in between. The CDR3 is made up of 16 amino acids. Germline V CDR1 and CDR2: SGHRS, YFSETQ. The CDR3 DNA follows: TGCGCCAGCAGCCCCCTCGGGGGTTCTAGCACAGATACGCAGTATTTT. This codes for CASSPLGGSSTDTQYF.

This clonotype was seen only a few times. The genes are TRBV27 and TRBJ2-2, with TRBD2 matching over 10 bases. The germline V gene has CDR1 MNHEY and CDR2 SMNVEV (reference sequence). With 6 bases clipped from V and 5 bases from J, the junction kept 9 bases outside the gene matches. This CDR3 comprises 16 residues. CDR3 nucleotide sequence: TGTGCCAGCAGGCCAAAACTAGCGGGGCTTACCGGGGAGCTGTTTTTT. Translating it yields CASRPKLAGLTGELFF.

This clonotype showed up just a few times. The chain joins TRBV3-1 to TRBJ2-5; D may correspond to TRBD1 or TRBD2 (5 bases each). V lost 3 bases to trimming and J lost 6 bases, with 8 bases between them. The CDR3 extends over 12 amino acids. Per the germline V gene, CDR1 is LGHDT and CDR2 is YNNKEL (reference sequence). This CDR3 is CASSHGAKTQYF. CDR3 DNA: TGTGCCAGCAGCCACGGGGCAAAGACCCAGTACTTC.

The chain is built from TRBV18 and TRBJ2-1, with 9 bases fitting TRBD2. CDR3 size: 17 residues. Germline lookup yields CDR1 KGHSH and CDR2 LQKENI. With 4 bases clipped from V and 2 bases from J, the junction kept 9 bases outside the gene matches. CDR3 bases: TGTGCCAGCTCACTAGTACCAGCGGGGGGCACCTACAATGAGCAGTTCTTC. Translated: CASSLVPAGGTYNEQFF. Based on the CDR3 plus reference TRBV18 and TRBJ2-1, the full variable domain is NAGVMQNPRHLVRRRGQEARLRCSPMKGHSHVYWYRQLPEEGLKFMVYLQKENIIDESGMPKERFSAEFPKEGPSILRIQQVVRGDSAAYFCASSLVPAGGTYNEQFFGPGTRLTVL.

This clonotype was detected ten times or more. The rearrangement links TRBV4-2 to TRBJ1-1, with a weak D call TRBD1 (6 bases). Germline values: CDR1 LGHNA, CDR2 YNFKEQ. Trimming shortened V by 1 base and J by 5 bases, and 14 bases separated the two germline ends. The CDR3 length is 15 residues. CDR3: CASSQVTGWWTEAFF. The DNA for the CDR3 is TGTGCCAGCAGCCAAGTCACAGGGTGGTGGACTGAAGCTTTCTTT.

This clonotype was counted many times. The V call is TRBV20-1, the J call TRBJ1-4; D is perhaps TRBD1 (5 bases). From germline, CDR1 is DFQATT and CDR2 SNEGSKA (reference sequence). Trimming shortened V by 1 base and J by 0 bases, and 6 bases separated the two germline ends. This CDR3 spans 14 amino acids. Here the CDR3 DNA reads TGCAGTGCTAGAGGGGGCCCAACTAATGAAAAACTGTTTTTT. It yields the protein CSARGGPTNEKLFF.

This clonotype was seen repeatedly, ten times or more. The CDR3 loop reads CASESWGGANEQFF. The CDR3 DNA reads as TGTGCCAGCGAATCGTGGGGGGGAGCCAATGAGCAGTTCTTC. J is TRBJ2-1 and V is TRBV7-2, with 7 nucleotides matching TRBD2. The CDR3 loop spans 14 amino acids. Germline assignment: CDR1 SGHTA and CDR2 FQGNSA. The ends lost 8 bases at V and 6 bases at J; junction bases unmatched: 10. Using reference TRBV7-2 and TRBJ2-1 for the parts outside the CDR3, the full variable domain is GAGVSQSPSNKVTEKGKDVELRCDPISGHTALYWYRQSLGQGLEFLIYFQGNSAPDKSGLPSDRFSAERTGGSVSTLTIQRTQQEDSAVYLCASESWGGANEQFFGPGTRLTVL.

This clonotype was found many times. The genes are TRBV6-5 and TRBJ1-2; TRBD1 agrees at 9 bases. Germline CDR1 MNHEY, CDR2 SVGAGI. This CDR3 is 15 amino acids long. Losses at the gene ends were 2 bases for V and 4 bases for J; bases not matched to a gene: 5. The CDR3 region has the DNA TGTGCCAGCAGTTACAGCTGGGACAGGGCCTATGGCTACACCTTC. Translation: CASSYSWDRAYGYTF.

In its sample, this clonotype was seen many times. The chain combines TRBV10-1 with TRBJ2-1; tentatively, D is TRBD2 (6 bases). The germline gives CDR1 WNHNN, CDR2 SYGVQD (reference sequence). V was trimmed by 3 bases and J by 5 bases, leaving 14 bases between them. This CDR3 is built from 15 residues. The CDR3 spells CASSDWRGTNNEQFF. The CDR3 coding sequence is TGCGCCAGCAGTGACTGGCGGGGAACGAACAATGAGCAGTTCTTC.

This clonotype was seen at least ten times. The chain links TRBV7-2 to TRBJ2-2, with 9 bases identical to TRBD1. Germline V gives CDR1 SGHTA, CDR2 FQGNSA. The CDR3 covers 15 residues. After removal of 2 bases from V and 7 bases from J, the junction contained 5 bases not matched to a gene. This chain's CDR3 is CASSLTGGPFGELFF. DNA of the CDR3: TGTGCCAGCAGCTTAACAGGGGGCCCCTTCGGGGAGCTGTTTTTT. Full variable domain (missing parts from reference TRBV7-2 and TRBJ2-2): GAGVSQSPSNKVTEKGKDVELRCDPISGHTALYWYRQSLGQGLEFLIYFQGNSAPDKSGLPSDRFSAERTGGSVSTLTIQRTQQEDSAVYLCASSLTGGPFGELFFGEGSRLTVL.

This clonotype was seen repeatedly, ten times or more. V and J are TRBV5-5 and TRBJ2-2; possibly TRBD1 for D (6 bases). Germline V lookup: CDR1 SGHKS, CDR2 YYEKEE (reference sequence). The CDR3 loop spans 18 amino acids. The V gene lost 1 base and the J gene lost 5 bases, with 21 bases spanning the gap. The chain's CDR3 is CASSLNFGDKGQTGELFF. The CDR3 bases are TGTGCCAGCAGCTTGAATTTCGGGGACAAAGGACAGACCGGGGAGCTGTTTTTT.

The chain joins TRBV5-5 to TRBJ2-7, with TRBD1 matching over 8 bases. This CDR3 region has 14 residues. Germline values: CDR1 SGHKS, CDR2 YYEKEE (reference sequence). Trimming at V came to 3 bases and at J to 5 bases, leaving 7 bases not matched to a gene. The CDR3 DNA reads TGTGCCAGCAGCTACGGACAGGGCCCTGACGAGCAGTACTTC. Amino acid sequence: CASSYGQGPDEQYF.

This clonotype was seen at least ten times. CDR3 bases: TGCGCCAGCAGCCTGAGGGTACCTGGGGCCAACGTCCTGACTTTC. This encodes CASSLRVPGANVLTF. The chain combines TRBV5-1 with TRBJ2-6; a possible D gene is TRBD2 (5 bases). This CDR3 spans 15 amino acids. V was trimmed by 4 bases and J by 2 bases, leaving 10 bases between them. In germline, CDR1 is SGHRS, CDR2 YFSETQ.

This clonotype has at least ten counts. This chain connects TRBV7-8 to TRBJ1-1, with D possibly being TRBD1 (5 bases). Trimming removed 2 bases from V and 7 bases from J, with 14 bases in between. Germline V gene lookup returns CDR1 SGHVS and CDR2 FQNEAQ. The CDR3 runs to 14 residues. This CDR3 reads CASSLRGEPHEAFF. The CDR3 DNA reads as TGTGCCAGCAGCTTACGAGGGGAGCCGCATGAAGCTTTCTTT.

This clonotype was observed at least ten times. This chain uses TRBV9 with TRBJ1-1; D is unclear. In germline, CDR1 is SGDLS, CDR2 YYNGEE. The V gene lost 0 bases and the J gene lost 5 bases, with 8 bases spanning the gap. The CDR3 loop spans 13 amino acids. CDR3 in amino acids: CASSVAAVTEAFF. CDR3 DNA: TGTGCCAGCAGCGTAGCAGCGGTGACTGAAGCTTTCTTT.

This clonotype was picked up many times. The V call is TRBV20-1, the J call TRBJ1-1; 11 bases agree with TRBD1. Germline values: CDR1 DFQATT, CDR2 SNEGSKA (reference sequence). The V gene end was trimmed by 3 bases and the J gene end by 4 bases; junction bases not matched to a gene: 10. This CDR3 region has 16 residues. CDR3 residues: CSASEPRTGGLTEAFF. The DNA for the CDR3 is TGCAGTGCTAGCGAGCCCAGGACAGGGGGCCTCACTGAAGCTTTCTTT.

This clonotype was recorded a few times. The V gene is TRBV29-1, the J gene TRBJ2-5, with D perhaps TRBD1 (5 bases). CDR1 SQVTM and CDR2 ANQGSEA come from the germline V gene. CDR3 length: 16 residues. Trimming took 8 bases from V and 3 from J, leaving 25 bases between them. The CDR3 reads CSPTPTEPKDKETQYF. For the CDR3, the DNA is TGCAGCCCTACCCCGACAGAACCAAAGGATAAAGAGACCCAGTACTTC.

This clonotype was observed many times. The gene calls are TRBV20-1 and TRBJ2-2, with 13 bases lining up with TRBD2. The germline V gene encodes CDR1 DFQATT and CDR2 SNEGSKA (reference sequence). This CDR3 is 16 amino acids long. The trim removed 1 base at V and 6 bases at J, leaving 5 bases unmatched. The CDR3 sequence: CSARGGTSGVPGELFF. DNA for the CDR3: TGCAGTGCTAGAGGCGGGACTAGCGGGGTGCCCGGGGAGCTGTTTTTT.

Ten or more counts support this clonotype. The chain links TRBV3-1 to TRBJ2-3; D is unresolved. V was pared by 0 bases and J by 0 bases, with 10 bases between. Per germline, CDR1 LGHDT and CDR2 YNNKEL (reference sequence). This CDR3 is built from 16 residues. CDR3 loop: CASSQDWSRSTDTQYF. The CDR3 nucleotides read TGTGCCAGCAGCCAAGATTGGTCGAGGAGCACAGATACGCAGTATTTT.